In this sample, the clone carrying this T cell receptor (beta chain) turned up many times. Trimming shortened V by 1 base and J by 5 bases, and 12 bases separated the two germline ends. In germline, CDR1 is SQVTM, CDR2 ANQGSEA. The CDR3 is 14 residues long. TCRdb re-called the RT-PCR reads with MiXCR, one entry per CDR3 protein. The sample holds about 700,000 distinct CDR3 sequences, 12% to 15% seen once. The V and J genes are TRBV29-1 and TRBJ2-1; D tentatively reads TRBD1 or TRBD2 (5 bases each). Sequenced input: memory CD4+ T cells from blood. This clonotype was obtained from a female donor in good health, serving as a healthy control. The CDR3 region is CSVEVTRDHNEQFF. Here the CDR3 DNA reads TGCAGCGTTGAAGTTACCCGGGACCACAATGAGCAGTTCTTC.